These T cell receptor beta chains were read from a single sample in a study of regulatory T cells in long-lasting Graves disease. TCRdb used MiXCR to reprocess the multiplex PCR reads, holding one entry per CDR3 protein. The sample includes 500,000 or so distinct CDR3 sequences, roughly 15% of them seen just once. These records were also assigned to another study, of T cells in Graves' hyperthyroidism and ophthalmopathy.

Sequencing used peripheral blood mononuclear cells (PBMCs), obtained at new diagnosis, from a patient treated with antithyroid drugs. The origin of the receptors is a man aged 35 to 55 with Graves disease. Each CDR3 is given with its conserved first and last residue. The D gene is left open where the match is weak. A row's size may be missing; if present it is once, few, many or a size class.

length	size	D	V	J	DNA	CDR3
13	many	-	TRBV2	TRBJ2-1	TGTGCCACCCTCCCTGGCTGGGACAATGAGCAGTTCTTC	CATLPGWDNEQFF
16	-	-	TRBV12-3/TRBV12-4	TRBJ2-1	TGTGCCAGCAGTTTAGATAGTGGTACTCCCTACAATGAGCAGTTCTTC	CASSLDSGTPYNEQFF
17	many	TRBD2	TRBV27	TRBJ2-3	TGTGCCAGCAGTTTAAGGAGCGGGAGGGCCGTGGTAGATACGCAGTATTTT	CASSLRSGRAVVDTQYF
16	-	TRBD2	TRBV18	TRBJ2-1	TGTGCCAGCTCACCACTAGCGGGGGGAATCTACAATGAGCAGTTCTTC	CASSPLAGGIYNEQFF
15	many	-	TRBV11-2	TRBJ2-7	TGTGCCAGCAGCTACCCAGAACGACAGATCGTGAAGCAGTACTTC	CASSYPERQIVKQYF
15	many	TRBD1	TRBV7-9	TRBJ1-5	TGTGCCAGCAGCGCGACAGGGGGCGGCAATCAGCCCCAGCATTTT	CASSATGGGNQPQHF
15	many	-	TRBV30	TRBJ2-7	TGTGCCTGGAGAAGTAGGGACCGACGGCCCTACGAGCAGTACTTC	CAWRSRDRRPYEQYF
13	many	-	TRBV7-2	TRBJ2-1	TGTGCCAGCAGCTTAGCGGGGGGACAAATACAGTTCTTC	CASSLAGGQIQFF
16	many	TRBD2	TRBV7-8	TRBJ2-3	TGTGCCAGCAGCTCCCGACTAGCGTCCGGGTTAGATACGCAGTATTTT	CASSSRLASGLDTQYF
14	few	TRBD1	TRBV10-3	TRBJ2-7	TGTGCCATCAGCCTGGGACAGTCCACCTACGAGCAGTACTTC	CAISLGQSTYEQYF
14	-	-	TRBV20-1	TRBJ1-1	TGCAGTGCTAGAGATCGGGGCCCGAACACTGAAGCTTTCTTT	CSARDRGPNTEAFF
15	-	-	TRBV5-5	TRBJ2-1	TGCGCCAGCAGCTTGGTGGCGGGGCGGAGCAATGAGCAGTTCTTC	CASSLVAGRSNEQFF
17	few	-	TRBV7-2	TRBJ1-3	TGTGCCAGCGGCCAAAGCTGGGGCGGGTCCTCTGGAAACACCATATATTTT	CASGQSWGGSSGNTIYF
15	-	-	TRBV10-3	TRBJ2-7	TGTGCCATCAGTGGGGGGTTGGAAGGCTCCTACGAGCAGTACTTC	CAISGGLEGSYEQYF
14	-	TRBD1	TRBV29-1	TRBJ2-7	TGCAGCGTTGGTTACAGGGGAAAACACTACGAGCAGTACTTC	CSVGYRGKHYEQYF
17	many	TRBD2	TRBV5-1	TRBJ2-1	TGCGCCAGCAGCTTGCCCCGGACTAGCGGGAGAGGCAATGAGCAGTTCTTC	CASSLPRTSGRGNEQFF
12	-	-	TRBV12-3/TRBV12-4	TRBJ2-3	TGTGCCAGCAGACCTCAGGGGTCAGCGCAGTATTTT	CASRPQGSAQYF
14	many	-	TRBV4-1	TRBJ2-5	TGCGCCAGCAGCCAAGATAGCGGTCCAGGGACCCAGTACTTC	CASSQDSGPGTQYF
16	-	-	TRBV11-2	TRBJ2-3	TGTGCCAGCAGCTTAGAGTCCAGCGGGCTCACAGATACGCAGTATTTT	CASSLESSGLTDTQYF
11	many	-	TRBV12-3/TRBV12-4	TRBJ2-1	TGCGCCAGCAGTGCGCACAATGAGCAGTTCTTC	CASSAHNEQFF
15	many	-	TRBV11-3	TRBJ1-5	TGTGCCAGCAGCTTAGACTCGGGAGGAAATCAGCCCCAGCATTTT	CASSLDSGGNQPQHF
17	many	TRBD2	TRBV5-1	TRBJ2-1	TGCGCCAGCAGCTTGGTTCCATCCCGCCTAGCGGGGAATGAGCAGTTCTTC	CASSLVPSRLAGNEQFF
17	many	TRBD1	TRBV5-5	TRBJ1-3	TGTGCCAGCAGCTTGAGGGGACAGGGTGGCTCTGGAAACACCATATATTTT	CASSLRGQGGSGNTIYF
15	many	-	TRBV4-1	TRBJ2-5	TGCGCCAGCAGCCAAGAGCAGGGTATGGCAGAGACCCAGTACTTC	CASSQEQGMAETQYF
18	many	TRBD1	TRBV28	TRBJ2-7	TGTGCCAGCAGCCTACCCCGGGACAGAAATCCTAGCTCCTACGAGCAGTACTTC	CASSLPRDRNPSSYEQYF
13	many	TRBD2	TRBV30	TRBJ2-7	TGTGCCTGGGGAGGCGGGAGAGCCTACGAGCAGTACTTC	CAWGGGRAYEQYF
15	many	-	TRBV11-3	TRBJ2-7	TGTGCCAGCAGCCCAGGGCCACAGGGAGGTTACGAGCAGTACTTC	CASSPGPQGGYEQYF
15	many	TRBD2	TRBV28	TRBJ2-1	TGTGCCAGCAGGTCAACTAGCGCTTCCTACAATGAGCAGTTCTTC	CASRSTSASYNEQFF
15	many	TRBD1	TRBV2	TRBJ2-3	TGTGCCAGCAGTGAACCGGGACAGGGGGTAAATACGCAGTATTTT	CASSEPGQGVNTQYF
14	many	-	TRBV28	TRBJ2-5	TGTGCCAGCACCGACAGGGGAGGGTCAGAGACCCAGTACTTC	CASTDRGGSETQYF
12	-	-	TRBV27	TRBJ2-5	TGTGCCACCATTTCGGGTCAGGGGACCCAGTACTTC	CATISGQGTQYF
16	few	TRBD2	TRBV7-3	TRBJ2-1	TGTGCCAGCAGCACAAACCTAGCGGGAGGTTTAAATGAGCAGTTCTTC	CASSTNLAGGLNEQFF
12	few	-	TRBV19	TRBJ1-5	TGTGCCAGTACCCAGGCGGGACAGCCCCAGCATTTT	CASTQAGQPQHF
15	many	-	TRBV5-6	TRBJ1-4	TGTGCCAGCAGCTCGTGGGGGCTCAGTAATGAAAAACTGTTTTTT	CASSSWGLSNEKLFF
14	-	TRBD2	TRBV20-1	TRBJ2-3	TGCAGTGCTGAGCGGGAGGGCTTGGCAGATACGCAGTATTTT	CSAEREGLADTQYF
17	-	TRBD1	TRBV28	TRBJ2-5	TGTGCCAGCAGTTTGCGGGACAGGGGACATGGGAGGTGGACCCAGTACTTC	CASSLRDRGHGRWTQYF
15	many	TRBD1	TRBV2	TRBJ1-6	TGTGCCAGCTCCCGGACAGGGCCTCATAATTCACCCCTCCACTTT	CASSRTGPHNSPLHF
15	many	-	TRBV7-6	TRBJ2-7	TGTGCCAGCAGTTCCCCCCGGTTCCTCTCCTACGAGCAGTACTTC	CASSSPRFLSYEQYF
15	few	TRBD1	TRBV6-2/TRBV6-3	TRBJ1-5	TGTGCCAGCAGTTACCGTCTACAGGGGAATCAGCCCCAGCATTTT	CASSYRLQGNQPQHF
13	-	-	TRBV7-3	TRBJ2-5	TGTGCCAGCAGTGGGGGGAGCCAAGAGACCCAGTACTTC	CASSGGSQETQYF
17	many	TRBD2	TRBV4-2	TRBJ2-3	TGTGCCAGCAGCCAAGAACCAGCGGGAGGGCCCCCAGATACGCAGTATTTT	CASSQEPAGGPPDTQYF
13	many	-	TRBV28	TRBJ1-2	TGTGCCAGCAGTCTCCGGACCCCTGGGGGCTACACCTTC	CASSLRTPGGYTF
15	many	TRBD2	TRBV24-1	TRBJ2-3	TGTGCCACCAGTGATCCCTCGGGGGGGCGAGATACGCAGTATTTT	CATSDPSGGRDTQYF
16	few	-	TRBV6-1	TRBJ1-5	TGTGCCAGCAGACCGCGGACAGTTTCTAGCAATCAGCCCCAGCATTTT	CASRPRTVSSNQPQHF
13	many	-	TRBV11-2	TRBJ2-2	TGTGCCAGCAGCTTAGAGCCCACGGGGGAGCTGTTTTTT	CASSLEPTGELFF
16	once	-	TRBV18	TRBJ2-2	TGTGCCAGCTCACCACCGACAGGATTAAACACCGGGGAGCTGTTTTTT	CASSPPTGLNTGELFF
12	-	-	TRBV6-9	TRBJ2-5	TGTGCCAGCAGTTACACCCGGGGGACCCAGTACTTC	CASSYTRGTQYF
13	many	-	TRBV9	TRBJ2-3	TGTGCCAGCAGCACCCGAGACACAGATACGCAGTATTTT	CASSTRDTDTQYF
14	many	-	TRBV20-1	TRBJ2-7	TGCAGTGCTAGAGACGGGGTTGAGTTCTACGAGCAGTACTTC	CSARDGVEFYEQYF
16	few	-	TRBV19	TRBJ1-1	TGTGCCAGTAGGCCCGCGGGACCAACCCGAGGCACTGAAGCTTTCTTT	CASRPAGPTRGTEAFF